Below, 27 T cell receptor beta chains from the same sample are listed, as sequenced in a study of blood T cell repertoires in COVID-19 (dated by TCRdb to 2018 to 2021). Library construction relied on the immunoSEQ multiplex PCR assay. TCRdb re-hosts the immuneACCESS table, in-frame sequences only. Its copies lack some clones; in the studies checked, an unresolved V gene accounts for under half of them, and the cause for the rest is not known. The sample profile shows under 200,000 clones; roughly 85% of them were found once. Around 5.2% of the sample is held by the ten biggest clonotypes. Sequenced: peripheral blood. These receptor sequences come from a woman older than 75 with acute or convalescent COVID-19.

V usage is TRBV6-6 and J usage is TRBJ1-1, with no clear D. This CDR3 comprises 12 residues. Looked up from germline, CDR1 is MNHNY and CDR2 is SVGAGI (reference sequence). The V gene lost 2 bases and the J gene lost 7 bases, with 8 bases spanning the gap. CDR3 sequence (DNA): TGTGCCAGCAGTTACGAGGGTTTTGAAGCTTTCTTT. Protein sequence: CASSYEGFEAFF.

V usage is TRBV7-8 and J usage is TRBJ2-7; possible D gene TRBD1, 6 bases. V gave up 5 bases and J gave up 4 bases, with 9 bases separating them. The germline V gene encodes CDR1 SGHVS and CDR2 FQNEAQ. CDR3 length: 12 amino acids. CDR3 DNA sequence: TGTGCCAGCAGCACACAGGGTTACGAGCAGTACTTC. This sequence encodes CASSTQGYEQYF.

The chain joins TRBV27 to TRBJ2-7, with a tentative D call TRBD1 (5 bases). This CDR3 is built from 14 residues. Germline CDR1 reads MNHEY; CDR2 reads SMNVEV (reference sequence). V lost 2 bases and J 5 bases, leaving 13 bases between the germline ends. Written as DNA, the CDR3 is TGTGCCAGCAGTTTAAGGCAGGGAAGCCACGAGCAGTACTTC. This translates into CASSLRQGSHEQYF.

This clone was recorded only once. This chain connects TRBV4-1 to TRBJ2-7; 11 nucleotides line up with TRBD1. Germline-derived CDR1 and CDR2 are MGHRA and YSYEKL. V lost 4 bases to trimming and J lost 0 bases; unmatched junction nucleotides: 5. CDR3 length: 16 amino acids. The CDR3 sequence: CASSPTGTGGSYEQYF. CDR3 DNA sequence: TGCGCCAGCAGCCCAACCGGGACAGGGGGCTCCTACGAGCAGTACTTC.

In its sample, this clone was seen once. This chain uses TRBV7-2 with TRBJ2-5, with 7 bases matching TRBD1. This CDR3 spans 16 amino acids. The germline V gene has CDR1 SGHTA and CDR2 FQGNSA. V lost 1 base and J lost 5; bases outside the gene matches: 10. The CDR3 region is CASSLGVLRGRETQYF. In DNA, the CDR3 is TGTGCCAGCAGCTTAGGCGTCTTAAGGGGGCGGGAGACCCAGTACTTC.

The chain joins TRBV7-3 to TRBJ2-1, with D perhaps matching TRBD1 (6 bases). V lost 4 bases to trimming and J lost 10 bases, with 11 bases between them. Germline-derived CDR1 and CDR2 are SGHTA and FQGTGA. This CDR3 spans 12 amino acids. The chain's CDR3 is CASSYGRGEQFF. The CDR3 nucleotides are TGTGCCAGCAGCTACGGTAGGGGGGAGCAGTTCTTC.

The chain has TRBV5-4 and TRBJ2-3; the D gene is possibly TRBD2 (5 bases). Deletions cut 2 bases from V and 2 bases from J, with 9 bases between. From germline, CDR1 is SGHNT and CDR2 YYREEE (reference sequence). This CDR3 region has 14 residues. In DNA, the CDR3 is TGTGCCAGCAGCTTAGGACTGCACACAGATACGCAGTATTTT. Translation: CASSLGLHTDTQYF.

This chain uses TRBV7-2 with TRBJ2-7; TRBD1 aligns across 8 bases. The CDR3 sequence is 13 residues long. Germline V lookup: CDR1 SGHTA, CDR2 FQGNSA. Trimming removed 6 bases from V and 5 bases from J; junction bases left unmatched: 6. The CDR3 nucleotides are TGTGCCAGCAGTAGGACAGGGACCCACGAGCAGTACTTC. Translated: CASSRTGTHEQYF.

CDR3 nucleotides: TGTGCCAGCAGCCCGGGACTAGCGGGAGTAACAGATACGCAGTATTTT. Translation: CASSPGLAGVTDTQYF. The rearrangement joins TRBV7-2 to TRBJ2-3, with 14 bases aligning to TRBD2. Germline V CDR1 and CDR2: SGHTA, FQGNSA. CDR3 length equals 16 residues. V trimming: 5 bases; J trimming: 3 bases; junction bases outside the gene matches: 4.

V and J are TRBV5-1 and TRBJ2-1, with TRBD1 matching over 7 bases. The CDR3 runs 15 residues. With V trimmed by 2 bases and J by 8 bases, 10 bases remained unmatched. The germline CDR1 and CDR2 sequences are SGHRS and YFSETQ. CDR3 sequence (DNA): TGCGCCAGCAGCTTCCGACAGGGCGCCTGGGATGAGCAGTTCTTC. Its protein product is CASSFRQGAWDEQFF.

Remarks on this clone: Its ends do not fully match the called genes, so a read error is possible. This sequence joins TRBV7-3 and TRBJ2-5, with 14 bases identical to TRBD2. The CDR3 covers 16 residues. Germline-derived CDR1 and CDR2 are SGHTA and FQGTGA. Here the CDR3 reads CASSSGAPGLAGDLDF. DNA of the CDR3: TGTGCCAGCAGTTCGGGTGCGCCGGGACTAGCGGGAGATCTGGACTTC.

V is TRBV18 and J is TRBJ1-2, with D tentatively TRBD1 (6 bases). CDR1 KGHSH and CDR2 LQKENI come from the germline V gene. The CDR3 covers 13 residues. Between the trimmed V and J ends, which lost 6 bases and 8 bases, there was a span of 16 bases. The CDR3 nucleotides read TGTGCCAGCTCGTCCAGGGACCAGGGGGGCTACACCTTC. It is translated as CASSSRDQGGYTF.

V and J are TRBV6-1 and TRBJ1-6; D call uncertain. The CDR3 runs to 14 residues. The germline V and J ends were trimmed by 2 bases and 9 bases, with 11 bases remaining between them. The germline gives CDR1 MNHNS, CDR2 SASEGT. The CDR3 nucleotides are TGTGCCAGCAGTGAACAGGTGACCATTTCACCCCTCCACTTT. This sequence encodes CASSEQVTISPLHF.

The V gene is TRBV12-3 or TRBV12-4, the J gene TRBJ1-5; D gene uncertain. CDR3 size: 13 residues. V was cut by 2 bases and J by 1 base, with 3 bases left in between. CDR3 protein: CASSLISNQPQHF. Written as DNA, the CDR3 is TGTGCCAGCAGTTTAATAAGCAATCAGCCCCAGCATTTT.

The chain carries TRBV7-2 and TRBJ2-1; 9 bases are shared with TRBD1. This CDR3 spans 15 amino acids. V trimming: 4 bases; J trimming: 6 bases; junction bases outside the gene matches: 7. Germline CDR1 reads SGHTA; CDR2 reads FQGNSA. Here the CDR3 DNA reads TGTGCCAGCAGCTCACAGGGGGCGAGGTCCAATGAGCAGTTCTTC. Amino acid sequence: CASSSQGARSNEQFF.

This clone was seen a single time. V usage is TRBV11-2 and J usage is TRBJ2-1; TRBD2 matches at 7 bases. This CDR3 is built from 15 residues. With 2 bases clipped from V and 0 bases from J, the junction kept 1 base outside the gene matches. Germline V gene sequence: CDR1 SGHAT, CDR2 FQNNGV. CDR3 region: CASSLLADSYNEQFF. CDR3 nucleotide sequence: TGTGCCAGCAGCTTACTAGCGGACTCCTACAATGAGCAGTTCTTC.

This chain joins TRBV9 and TRBJ1-2, with TRBD1 matching 8 bases. The CDR3 has 15 amino acids. J lost 2 bases, V lost 3 bases, and 6 bases had no gene match. Looked up from germline, CDR1 is SGDLS and CDR2 is YYNGEE. Here the CDR3 reads CASSEAGTGNYGYTF. In DNA, the CDR3 is TGTGCCAGCAGCGAGGCCGGGACAGGCAACTATGGCTACACCTTC.

The rearrangement links TRBV9 to TRBJ1-5; D gene uncertain. This CDR3 has 15 amino acids. CDR1 SGDLS and CDR2 YYNGEE come from the germline V gene. V was cut by 1 base and J by 1 base, with 9 bases left in between. The CDR3 is CASSVLRESNQPQHF. The CDR3 DNA sequence: TGTGCCAGCAGCGTATTACGGGAAAGCAATCAGCCCCAGCATTTT.

The chain combines TRBV19 with TRBJ1-5, with D possibly being TRBD1 (5 bases). Trimming removed 3 bases from V and 5 bases from J, with 17 bases in between. Per the germline V gene, CDR1 is LNHDA and CDR2 is SQIVND (reference sequence). CDR3 length: 16 residues. The CDR3 DNA is TGTGCCAGTAGTATCCTCCCACCCCCAGGGTATCAGCCCCAGCATTTT. The encoded protein is CASSILPPPGYQPQHF.

The genes are TRBV5-6 and TRBJ1-5; maybe TRBD1 (5 bases). V was cut by 5 bases and J by 4 bases, with 16 bases left in between. The CDR3 runs 15 residues. Germline V lookup: CDR1 SGHDT, CDR2 YYEEEE. As DNA, the CDR3 is TGTGCCAGCAGTAACAGGTTTAGGGCAAATCAGCCCCAGCATTTT. Protein: CASSNRFRANQPQHF.

The V gene is TRBV7-7, the J gene TRBJ1-5, with D tentatively TRBD1 (5 bases). Germline CDR1 and CDR2: SSHAT and FNYEAQ (reference sequence). This CDR3 has 18 amino acids. The CDR3 loop is CASDNPRLTDYSNQPQHF. The DNA for the CDR3 is TGTGCTAGCGATAATCCGCGATTGACAGATTATAGCAATCAGCCCCAGCATTTT.

This rearrangement joins TRBV7-2 to TRBJ2-6; the D gene is possibly TRBD2 (5 bases). With 6 bases removed from V and 3 bases from J, the gap between germline ends came to 9 bases. The CDR3 is 14 amino acids. From germline, CDR1 is SGHTA and CDR2 FQGNSA. The CDR3 DNA reads as TGTGCCAGCAGACGAGGAGGTGGGGCCAACGTCCTGACTTTC. This gives the protein CASRRGGGANVLTF.

The rearrangement joins TRBV18 to TRBJ1-6, with D tentatively TRBD1 (6 bases). From germline, CDR1 is KGHSH and CDR2 LQKENI. CDR3 length: 16 residues. Trimming pared 3 bases from V and 12 bases from J, leaving 21 bases between. Here the CDR3 DNA reads TGTGCCAGCTCACCGCTACCGGGACATCGGATAGAACCCCTCCACTTT. This translates into CASSPLPGHRIEPLHF.

V gene TRBV5-1 combines with J gene TRBJ2-2; 10 nucleotides match TRBD2. This CDR3 is built from 16 residues. CDR1 and CDR2 from the germline V gene are SGHRS and YFSETQ. Trimming at V came to 2 bases and at J to 4 bases, leaving 5 bases not matched to a gene. CDR3 protein: CASSLAGGLATGELFF. CDR3 DNA: TGCGCCAGCAGCTTAGCGGGAGGGTTGGCCACCGGGGAGCTGTTTTTT.

This clone was detected a few times. The chain recombines TRBV2 with TRBJ2-7; D gene ambiguous. Germline CDR1 reads SNHLY; CDR2 reads FYNNEI. V gave up 2 bases and J gave up 2 bases, with 13 bases separating them. CDR3 length: 15 amino acids. The CDR3 DNA is TGTGCCAGCAGTGAATCGAGCGCAGTCACCTACGAGCAGTACTTC. Protein product: CASSESSAVTYEQYF. Full variable domain (missing parts from reference TRBV2 and TRBJ2-7): EPEVTQTPSHQVTQMGQEVILRCVPISNHLYFYWYRQILGQKVEFLVSFYNNEISEKSEIFDDQFSVERPDGSNFTLKIRSTKLEDSAMYFCASSESSAVTYEQYFGPGTRLTVT.

This clone appeared once. The gene calls are TRBV4-3 and TRBJ1-1, with 7 nucleotides matching TRBD1. The CDR3 spans 14 residues. Germline CDR1 and CDR2: LGHNA and YSLEER. The J segment lost 2 bases and the V segment lost 4 bases, leaving 4 bases of the junction unmatched. CDR3 protein: CASSRTGLNTEAFF. CDR3 DNA sequence: TGCGCCAGCAGCCGGACAGGACTCAACACTGAAGCTTTCTTT.

The chain couples TRBV19 to TRBJ2-7; D not certain. This CDR3 region has 12 residues. V gave up 4 bases and J gave up 1 base, with 5 bases separating them. Germline CDR1 and CDR2: LNHDA and SQIVND (reference sequence). The CDR3 region is CASSTQSYEQYF. In DNA, the CDR3 is TGTGCCAGTAGTACCCAATCCTACGAGCAGTACTTC.